This TCR beta chain was sequenced during a study of blood T cell repertoires in COVID-19. The germline V gene has CDR1 MNHEY and CDR2 SVGEGT. This CDR3 comprises 17 residues. V was pared by 6 bases and J by 4 bases, with 21 bases between. Under the authors' procedure: Counts of nucleated cells, estimated from reference gene primer amplification, were obtained. Assay: immunoSEQ multiplex PCR; the TCRdb copy retains only in-frame clones and omits some. D and trimming were read from the DNA, whereas the V and J calls and clone size are those reported in that table. Here the sample spans approximately 180,000 clones, 70% to 90% being singletons.

The sample comprised peripheral blood. This chain links TRBV6-2 or TRBV6-3 with TRBJ2-2; TRBD2 might be the D (7 bases). The TCR sequence derives from a human donor with active or convalescent COVID-19. The donor label of this sample is uncertain. The CDR3 loop reads CASSPGRGGLGTGELFF. CDR3 sequence (DNA): TGTGCCAGCAGCCCCGGAAGGGGGGGGCTCGGCACCGGGGAGCTGTTTTTT.